Following are 28 T cell receptor beta chains from one sample sequenced in a study of blood T cell repertoires in COVID-19. Assay used: immunoSEQ multiplex PCR; TCRdb lists only in-frame clones, some missing. The sample consists of some 40,000 clones, roughly 90% of them appearing once. Sequencing used peripheral blood. These receptors all stem from a man between 45 and 60 years old with active COVID-19.

This chain links TRBV11-2 with TRBJ2-7; 9 nucleotides match TRBD2. Germline V gene lookup returns CDR1 SGHAT and CDR2 FQNNGV. After removal of 0 bases from V and 2 bases from J, the junction contained 5 bases not matched to a gene. The CDR3 loop spans 16 amino acids. CDR3 nucleotide sequence: TGTGCCAGCAGCTTAGATAGAGCGGGAGGCCCCTACGAGCAGTACTTC. Translation gives CASSLDRAGGPYEQYF.

The J gene is TRBJ2-2, the V gene TRBV7-3; TRBD1 agrees at 8 bases. CDR1 and CDR2 from the germline V gene are SGHTA and FQGTGA. The CDR3 is 14 amino acids. V lost 4 bases and J lost 8; bases outside the gene matches: 6. Written as DNA, the CDR3 is TGTGCCAGCAGCTCACACAGGGGGACGGGGGAGCTGTTTTTT. It is translated as CASSSHRGTGELFF.

The gene calls are TRBV4-3 and TRBJ2-2, with 9 bases fitting TRBD2. Germline CDR1 is LGHNA and CDR2 is YSLEER. The CDR3 runs 16 residues. V was clipped by 6 bases and J by 6 bases; unmatched bases: 11. The CDR3 sequence is CASRSAGGDWSGELFF. The CDR3 DNA follows: TGCGCCAGCAGATCCGCGGGAGGGGACTGGTCCGGGGAGCTGTTTTTT.

V gene TRBV30 combines with J gene TRBJ2-6, with 8 bases aligning to TRBD1. The CDR3 consists of 13 residues. Looked up from germline, CDR1 is GTSNPN and CDR2 is SVGIG (reference sequence). The junction had 4 bases not matched to a gene; V was cut back by 3 bases and J by 9 bases. The DNA of the CDR3 is TGTGCCTGGAGAGGGACAGGCCTCAACGTCCTGACTTTC. This encodes CAWRGTGLNVLTF.

The chain links TRBV9 to TRBJ2-1; perhaps TRBD2 as D (5 bases). Germline assignment: CDR1 SGDLS and CDR2 YYNGEE. This CDR3 spans 15 amino acids. Trimming took off 4 bases at V and 3 bases at J, with 14 bases between the two ends. The CDR3 loop is CASSPRDVGYNEQFF. The CDR3 nucleotides read TGTGCCAGCAGCCCACGGGATGTTGGCTACAATGAGCAGTTCTTC.

V and J are TRBV10-3 and TRBJ2-4, with 7 bases aligning to TRBD1. Unmatched junction bases numbered 6, after V lost 3 bases and J lost 4 bases. This CDR3 is built from 15 residues. Germline CDR1 is ENHRY and CDR2 is SYGVKD. The CDR3 DNA follows: TGTGCCATCAGTGACTCCGGGACAGAAAAAAACATTCAGTACTTC. It translates to CAISDSGTEKNIQYF.

The rearrangement uses TRBV6-1 and TRBJ1-6; 10 positions match TRBD1. In germline, CDR1 is MNHNS, CDR2 SASEGT. The CDR3 is 15 residues long. Unmatched junction bases numbered 1, after V lost 1 base and J lost 7 bases. In DNA, the CDR3 is TGTGCCAGCAGTGAAGAGGGACAGGGGAATTCACCCCTCCACTTT. It yields the protein CASSEEGQGNSPLHF.

The chain is built from TRBV19 and TRBJ1-2; 7 bases map to TRBD1. This CDR3 contains 15 residues. V gave up 5 bases and J gave up 7 bases; unmatched junction bases: 13. CDR1 is LNHDA and CDR2 is SQIVND in the germline V gene (reference sequence). DNA for the CDR3: TGTGCCAGTAGTTCTCACCCGGGACAGAAAGGTGGCTACACCTTC. The encoded protein is CASSSHPGQKGGYTF.

The CDR3 DNA reads TGTGCCAGCAGCCCCCAGGACAGGGCCGGAGAAAAACTGTTTTTT. This encodes CASSPQDRAGEKLFF. The rearrangement links TRBV11-2 to TRBJ1-4; TRBD1 matches 8 bases. Germline CDR1 reads SGHAT; CDR2 reads FQNNGV. J gave up 8 bases and V 5 bases, and 10 bases lay outside the gene matches. This CDR3 is 15 amino acids long.

The chain recombines TRBV6-5 with TRBJ2-3, with 9 bases aligning to TRBD1. The V segment lost 6 bases and the J segment 5 bases; nucleotides outside the gene matches: 9. The germline V gene encodes CDR1 MNHEY and CDR2 SVGAGI. The CDR3 spans 15 residues. For the CDR3, the DNA is TGTGCCAGCAGCTCAACAGGGGGCGGCGGAGATACGCAGTATTTT. This sequence encodes CASSSTGGGGDTQYF.

V gene TRBV18 combines with J gene TRBJ2-3, with D possibly being TRBD2 (6 bases). The germline V gene encodes CDR1 KGHSH and CDR2 LQKENI. CDR3 size: 13 residues. Trimming removed 2 bases from V and 4 bases from J, with 7 bases in between. CDR3 DNA: TGTGCCAGCTCACCAGGACTACCAGATACGCAGTATTTT. This codes for CASSPGLPDTQYF.

The CDR3 here is CASSQGPTGATPLHF. Written as DNA, the CDR3 is TGCGCCAGCAGCCAAGGTCCTACAGGGGCTACACCCCTCCACTTT. The chain carries TRBV4-3 and TRBJ1-6; 7 nucleotides match TRBD1. Germline V CDR1 and CDR2: LGHNA, YSLEER. The length of the CDR3 is 15 residues. Trimming removed 1 base from V and 11 bases from J; junction bases left unmatched: 8.

CDR3 bases: TGTGCCAGCAGGAAAACAGAAACTGAAGCTTTCTTT. Protein sequence: CASRKTETEAFF. The chain links TRBV6-6 to TRBJ1-1; D gene unclear. Trimming removed 6 bases at V and 5 bases at J, with 10 bases between. The germline gives CDR1 MNHNY, CDR2 SVGAGI (reference sequence). The length of the CDR3 is 12 residues.

This sequence joins TRBV6-6 and TRBJ1-1; D gene unclear. V lost 6 bases and J lost 5, with 10 bases in between. The CDR3 has 12 residues. The germline V gene has CDR1 MNHNY and CDR2 SVGAGI (reference sequence). Here the CDR3 reads CASRLLSTEAFF. The CDR3 DNA sequence: TGTGCCAGCAGGCTACTGAGTACTGAAGCTTTCTTT.

This clone was detected only a few times. The chain employs TRBV30 and TRBJ1-1, with unresolved D. From germline, CDR1 is GTSNPN and CDR2 SVGIG (reference sequence). V was clipped by 2 bases and J by 2 bases, with 12 bases between them. The CDR3 extends over 14 amino acids. For the CDR3, the DNA is TGTGCCTGGAGTTCACTCCTGCGAAACACTGAAGCTTTCTTT. It specifies CAWSSLLRNTEAFF.

This chain uses TRBV27 with TRBJ2-1; D is unclear. This CDR3 has 16 residues. Trimming shortened V by 6 bases and J by 0 bases, and 15 bases separated the two germline ends. CDR1 and CDR2 (germline): MNHEY, SMNVEV (reference sequence). CDR3 nucleotide sequence: TGTGCCAGCAGCTATCTTAAACTTAGCTCCTACAATGAGCAGTTCTTC. Amino acids: CASSYLKLSSYNEQFF.

This rearrangement joins TRBV7-2 to TRBJ2-2, with a tentative D call TRBD2 (6 bases). V was cut by 5 bases and J by 4 bases, with 17 bases left in between. Per the germline V gene, CDR1 is SGHTA and CDR2 is FQGNSA. The CDR3 is 16 amino acids. This chain's CDR3 is CASSPGLDFVTGELFF. The CDR3 DNA follows: TGTGCCAGCAGCCCGGGACTCGATTTTGTCACCGGGGAGCTGTTTTTT.

This clone was recorded a few times. The gene calls are TRBV23-1 and TRBJ1-1, with TRBD1 matching over 11 bases. TRBV23-1 is filed as an ORF, its function uncertain. Germline trimming cut 3 bases from V and 0 bases from J; bases unmatched to any gene: 9. This CDR3 is 18 amino acids long. CDR3 residues: CASSHRDRGVILNTEAFF. The CDR3 coding sequence is TGCGCCAGCAGTCATCGGGACAGGGGGGTTATTCTGAACACTGAAGCTTTCTTT.

This clone was picked up one time. One end of the junction is discordant with germline, which a read error may explain. Additional DNA sequences in this sample encode the identical CDR3. The chain carries TRBV5-4 and TRBJ1-1; 11 bases line up with TRBD1. The CDR3 runs to 16 residues. Germline V gene lookup returns CDR1 SGHNT and CDR2 YYREEE (reference sequence). The CDR3 sequence: CASSLGDRGFSSEAFF. As DNA, the CDR3 is TGTGCCAGCAGTTTGGGGGACAGGGGGTTTTCTTCTGAAGCTTTCTTT.

The rearrangement links TRBV2 to TRBJ1-4; TRBD1 matches at 9 bases. This CDR3 is 14 amino acids long. Trimming took 4 bases from V and 7 from J; bases not matched to a gene: 4. The germline V gene has CDR1 SNHLY and CDR2 FYNNEI. This chain's CDR3 is CASSGQGVGEKLFF. The DNA of the CDR3 is TGTGCCAGCAGTGGACAGGGGGTGGGTGAAAAACTGTTTTTT.

Notes on this clone: Other DNA sequences in this specimen translate into the identical CDR3. CDR3 loop: CASNKGQGLGYTF. CDR3 in DNA: TGTGCCAGCAATAAGGGACAGGGTCTCGGCTACACCTTC. The genes are TRBV2 and TRBJ1-2; 9 bases agree with TRBD1. The CDR3 is 13 amino acids. CDR1 and CDR2 from the germline V gene are SNHLY and FYNNEI. V lost 7 bases, J lost 8 bases, and 8 bases stayed unmatched.

The gene calls are TRBV6-5 and TRBJ1-1; no definite D call. CDR3 length equals 13 residues. Trimming removed 5 bases from V and 1 base from J, with 8 bases in between. The germline gives CDR1 MNHEY, CDR2 SVGAGI. The CDR3 sequence: CASSNDWNTEAFF. CDR3 bases: TGTGCCAGCAGTAATGACTGGAACACTGAAGCTTTCTTT.

Only a few counts were recorded for this clone. The same CDR3 can be traced to other DNA sequences in this sample. This chain links TRBV9 with TRBJ1-6; 11 bases match TRBD1. V shed 3 bases, J shed 7 bases, and the junction held 3 bases outside the gene matches. Per germline, CDR1 SGDLS and CDR2 YYNGEE. CDR3 length equals 15 residues. The chain's CDR3 is CASSAGQGGNSPLHF. The DNA for the CDR3 is TGTGCCAGCAGCGCGGGACAGGGGGGGAATTCACCCCTCCACTTT.

The V and J genes are TRBV29-1 and TRBJ1-2, with D perhaps TRBD1 (5 bases). The CDR3 loop spans 12 amino acids. The germline V and J ends were trimmed by 3 bases and 7 bases, with 12 bases remaining between them. CDR1 and CDR2 from the germline V gene are SQVTM and ANQGSEA. The CDR3 spells CSVDRTGGGYTF. The DNA for the CDR3 is TGCAGCGTTGATCGAACCGGGGGTGGCTACACCTTC.

The chain recombines TRBV5-5 with TRBJ1-2, with 10 positions matching TRBD1. The CDR3 totals 16 residues. Germline V CDR1 and CDR2: SGHKS, YYEKEE (reference sequence). Trimming took 3 bases from V and 4 from J; bases not matched to a gene: 9. The CDR3 reads CASSWGPGTGVYGYTF. In nucleotides, the CDR3 is TGTGCCAGCAGCTGGGGACCCGGGACAGGGGTCTATGGCTACACCTTC.

This clone occurred once. This sequence joins TRBV6-5 and TRBJ2-7; weak D call: TRBD2 (6 bases). The CDR3 covers 15 residues. CDR1 and CDR2 (germline): MNHEY, SVGAGI. V lost 7 bases and J lost 4, with 20 bases in between. The CDR3 loop is CASNSPGVLVYEQYF. In DNA form, the CDR3 reads TGTGCCAGCAACTCCCCGGGGGTCTTGGTTTACGAGCAGTACTTC.

The J gene is TRBJ1-2, the V gene TRBV9; 8 bases match TRBD1. V lost 0 bases and J lost 2; bases outside the gene matches: 3. This CDR3 spans 15 amino acids. CDR1 is SGDLS and CDR2 is YYNGEE in the germline V gene. CDR3: CASSVDPGGNYGYTF. CDR3 nucleotide sequence: TGTGCCAGCAGCGTAGATCCAGGGGGCAACTATGGCTACACCTTC.

V and J are TRBV2 and TRBJ2-5; a weak D match, TRBD2 (5 bases). The CDR3 spans 13 residues. From germline, CDR1 is SNHLY and CDR2 FYNNEI. V dropped 8 bases and J dropped 4 bases, with 14 bases sitting between them. CDR3 in DNA: TGTGCCAGCCTGGACTGGGCGGGAGAGACCCAGTACTTC. Translated: CASLDWAGETQYF.